The entry that follows covers one TCR beta chain sequence. Its target is unknown. Donors showed nominal health when sampled, although they likely had unrecorded immune exposures. The sample belongs to a study of cytomegalovirus exposure and HLA in healthy donors. Per the germline V gene, CDR1 is SGDLS and CDR2 is YYNGEE. CDR3 size: 15 residues. V shed 3 bases, J shed 5 bases, and the junction held 3 bases outside the gene matches. Amplification used 60 Vbeta primers and 13 Jbeta primers. Sequenced by immunoSEQ multiplex PCR; TCRdb stores in-frame clones only, minus some. The profile shows some 150,000 clones, 65% to 75% of them singletons. Study conclusions and caveats: Cytomegalovirus-associated TCR beta chains were listed, numbering around 150.

Sequencing used PBMCs. This receptor was identified in a man younger than 30 in good health and CMV-seronegative. This chain joins TRBV9 and TRBJ1-6; 9 bases align to TRBD1. In nucleotides, the CDR3 is TGTGCCAGCAGCGAAAGGACAGGGGATAATTCACCCCTCCACTTT. Translated: CASSERTGDNSPLHF.